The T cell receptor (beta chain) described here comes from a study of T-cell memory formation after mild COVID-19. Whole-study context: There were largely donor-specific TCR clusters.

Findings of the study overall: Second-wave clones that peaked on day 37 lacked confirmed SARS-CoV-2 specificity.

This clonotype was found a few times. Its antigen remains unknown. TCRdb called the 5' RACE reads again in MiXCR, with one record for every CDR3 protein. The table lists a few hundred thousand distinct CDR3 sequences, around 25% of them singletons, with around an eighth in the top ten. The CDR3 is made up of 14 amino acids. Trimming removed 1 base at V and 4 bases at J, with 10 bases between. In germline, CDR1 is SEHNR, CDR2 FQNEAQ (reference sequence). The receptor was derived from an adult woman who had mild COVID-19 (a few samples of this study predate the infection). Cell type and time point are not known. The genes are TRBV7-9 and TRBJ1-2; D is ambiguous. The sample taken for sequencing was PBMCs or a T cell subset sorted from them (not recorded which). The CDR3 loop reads CASSLEVGAYGYTF. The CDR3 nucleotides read TGTGCCAGCAGCTTAGAGGTGGGAGCCTATGGCTACACCTTC.